The TCR beta chain under discussion was sequenced for a study of blood T cell repertoires in COVID-19 (dated by TCRdb to 2020 to 2022). Turning to the overall study: Samples from collaborators originated in the United States, Italy and Spain and spanned both the acute and convalescent phases of COVID-19. Subjects who had been exposed to COVID-19, were actively infected with it, or had recovered from it provided the deeply sampled blood TCRbeta repertoires that made up the dataset. The prospective study material was composed of cDNA or gDNA derived from T cells, B-cell-depleted T cells, or PBMCs. The samples were drawn from the first 160 participants of the ongoing ImmuneRACE study and from 1,254 subjects provided by 6 global collaborators. Where HLA class I and class II types were available, the types were taken from metadata supplied by the sample provider, not from assay-based typing. The repertoires were made available in a free public database intended to serve as a resource for research on the immune response to SARS-CoV-2. A de-identified subject ID, COVID-19 status, age in years and sex were almost always included in the sample metadata. What the research found in general, with its limitations: Clinical and demographic metadata were provided uncurated, with the amount varying by source and participant.

TCRbeta CDR3 regions were amplified from genomic DNA using the immunoSEQ Assay, a bias-controlled multiplex PCR. Under the source paper's analysis protocol: Within the assay, amplification of reference gene primers was used to estimate how many nucleated cells each sample contained. To quantify the absolute abundance of each unique TCRbeta CDR3 rearrangement, sequence reads were collapsed and filtered. For each sample, productive Simpson clonality was calculated as the square root of Simpson's diversity index across productive rearrangements. TCRdb obtained this table from immuneACCESS and retained in-frame rearrangements with V and J assigned. These tables miss some clones; where compared with another copy, unresolved V genes account for less than half of the shortfall, and the remainder is unexplained. That table is the source of V, J and clone size, and D and trimming were worked out from the DNA. Recorded for this sample are around 150,000 clones; around nine tenths of them occurred a single time. Around 4.6% of the sample lies in the top ten.

The germline V gene encodes CDR1 DFQATT and CDR2 SNEGSKA (reference sequence). The CDR3 runs 10 residues from the cysteine to the phenylalanine. Only the CDR3 part of the read is kept: 30 bases, read in frame from the first base. Collaborating institutions collected whole blood in K2EDTA tubes following their own protocols. For TCRbeta analysis, collaborator samples were shipped as frozen whole blood, as isolated PBMCs, or as DNA extracted from either sample type. To note about this clone: There is no known antigen for this receptor. Its ends do not fully match the called genes, so a read error is possible.

The TCR was taken from a human donor in a cohort sampled during active COVID-19. Recombination connected TRBV20-1 to TRBJ2-1; TRBD2 might be the D gene, on 5 matching bases. Sequencing was done on a sample of peripheral blood. The CDR3 reads as follows: CSADYHEQFF. Here is the DNA: TGCAGTGCTGACTACCATGAGCAGTTCTTC.